This T cell receptor (beta chain) originates from a study of tumor and adjacent non-tumor tissue in lung cancer. The library came from three nested PCR rounds adapted from ARM-PCR protocols. In TCRdb, the multiplex PCR reads were re-called with MiXCR into one record per CDR3 protein. The sample includes 100,000 or so distinct CDR3 sequences, approximately 60% of them seen just once. This sample's RNA came from whole unsorted tissue. Distant lung tissue was collected more than 3 cm away from the tumor edge. With 3 bases removed from V and 0 bases from J, the gap between germline ends came to 10 bases. This CDR3 is built from 15 residues. CDR1 is MGHDK and CDR2 is SYGVNS in the germline V gene.

The sequencing input was distant non-tumor lung tissue. The clonotype was recovered from a man aged 30 to 45 with non-small cell lung cancer. This chain uses TRBV25-1 with TRBJ2-3, with D tentatively TRBD2 (6 bases). The CDR3 spells CASSDGGLSTDTQYF. DNA of the CDR3: TGTGCCAGCAGTGATGGGGGACTGAGCACAGATACGCAGTATTTT.